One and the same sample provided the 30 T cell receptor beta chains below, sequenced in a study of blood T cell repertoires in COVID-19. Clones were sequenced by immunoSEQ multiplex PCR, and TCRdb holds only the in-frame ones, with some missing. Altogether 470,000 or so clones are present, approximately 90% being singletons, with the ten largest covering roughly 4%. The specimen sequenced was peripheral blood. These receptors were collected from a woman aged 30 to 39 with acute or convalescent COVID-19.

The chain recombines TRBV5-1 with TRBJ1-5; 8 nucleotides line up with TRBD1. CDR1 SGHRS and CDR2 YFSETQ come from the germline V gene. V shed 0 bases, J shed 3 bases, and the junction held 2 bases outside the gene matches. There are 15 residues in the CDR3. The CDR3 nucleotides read TGCGCCAGCAGCTTGGGACAGGGGTCCAATCAGCCCCAGCATTTT. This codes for CASSLGQGSNQPQHF. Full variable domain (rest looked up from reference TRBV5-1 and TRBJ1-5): KAGVTQTPRYLIKTRGQQVTLSCSPISGHRSVSWYQQTPGQGLQFLFEYFSETQRNKGNFPGRFSGRQFSNSRSEMNVSTLELGDSALYLCASSLGQGSNQPQHFGDGTRLSIL.

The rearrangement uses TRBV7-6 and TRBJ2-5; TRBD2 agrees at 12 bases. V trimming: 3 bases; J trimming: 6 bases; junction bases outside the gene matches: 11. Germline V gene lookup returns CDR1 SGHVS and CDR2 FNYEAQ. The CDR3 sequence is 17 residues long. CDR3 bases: TGTGCCAGCAGCTTCCCACTAGCGGGGGGCAGAGTTCAGACCCAGTACTTC. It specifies CASSFPLAGGRVQTQYF.

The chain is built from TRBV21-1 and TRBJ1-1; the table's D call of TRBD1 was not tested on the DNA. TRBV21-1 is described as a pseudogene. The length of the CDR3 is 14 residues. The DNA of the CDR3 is TGTGCCAGCACCCCGACAGGGGTCGGAACTGAAGCTTTCTTT. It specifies CASTPTGVGTEAFF.

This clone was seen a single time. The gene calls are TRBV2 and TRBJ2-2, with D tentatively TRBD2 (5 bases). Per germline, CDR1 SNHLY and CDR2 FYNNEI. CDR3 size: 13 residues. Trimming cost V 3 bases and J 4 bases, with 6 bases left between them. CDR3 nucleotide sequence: TGTGCCAGCAGTGACGAGGGCACCGGGGAGCTGTTTTTT. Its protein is CASSDEGTGELFF.

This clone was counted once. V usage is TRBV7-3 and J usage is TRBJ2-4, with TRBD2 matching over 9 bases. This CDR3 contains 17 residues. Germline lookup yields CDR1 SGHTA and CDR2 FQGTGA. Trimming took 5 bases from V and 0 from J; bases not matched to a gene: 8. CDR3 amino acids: CASSPAGGKGAKNIQYF. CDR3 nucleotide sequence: TGTGCCAGCAGCCCCGCGGGAGGGAAGGGAGCCAAAAACATTCAGTACTTC.

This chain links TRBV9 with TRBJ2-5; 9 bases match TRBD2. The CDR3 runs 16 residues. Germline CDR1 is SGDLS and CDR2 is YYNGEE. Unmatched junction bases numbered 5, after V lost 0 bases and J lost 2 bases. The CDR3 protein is CASSVGAGGRQETQYF. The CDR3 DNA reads TGTGCCAGCAGCGTAGGAGCGGGGGGCCGGCAAGAGACCCAGTACTTC.

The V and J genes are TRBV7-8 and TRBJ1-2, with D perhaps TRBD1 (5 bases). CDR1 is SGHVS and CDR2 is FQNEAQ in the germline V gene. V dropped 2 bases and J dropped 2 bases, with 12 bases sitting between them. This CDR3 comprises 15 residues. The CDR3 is CASSLLTRANYGYTF. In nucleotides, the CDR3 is TGTGCCAGCAGCTTATTGACCAGGGCGAACTATGGCTACACCTTC. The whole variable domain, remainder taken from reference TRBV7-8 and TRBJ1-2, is GAGVSQSPRYKVAKRGQDVALRCDPISGHVSLFWYQQALGQGPEFLTYFQNEAQLDKSGLPSDRFFAERPEGSVSTLKIQRTQQEDSAVYLCASSLLTRANYGYTFGSGTRLTVV.

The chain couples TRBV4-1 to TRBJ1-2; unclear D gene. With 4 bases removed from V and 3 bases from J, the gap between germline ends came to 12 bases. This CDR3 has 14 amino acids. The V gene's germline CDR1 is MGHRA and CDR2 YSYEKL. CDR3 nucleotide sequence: TGCGCCAGCAGCCCGCGATTGACTGACTATGGCTACACCTTC. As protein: CASSPRLTDYGYTF.

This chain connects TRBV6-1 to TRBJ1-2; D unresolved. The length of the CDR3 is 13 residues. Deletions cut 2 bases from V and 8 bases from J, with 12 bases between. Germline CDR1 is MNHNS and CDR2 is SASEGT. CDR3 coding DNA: TGTGCCAGCAGTGAACCCCTCCCCCCCGGCTACACCTTC. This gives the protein CASSEPLPPGYTF.

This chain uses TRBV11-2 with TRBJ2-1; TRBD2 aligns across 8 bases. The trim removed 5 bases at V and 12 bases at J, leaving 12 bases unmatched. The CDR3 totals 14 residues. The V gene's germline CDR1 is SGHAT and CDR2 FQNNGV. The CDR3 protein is CASSEARGGRVQFF. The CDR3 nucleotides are TGTGCCAGCAGCGAGGCTCGGGGGGGCCGCGTGCAGTTCTTC.

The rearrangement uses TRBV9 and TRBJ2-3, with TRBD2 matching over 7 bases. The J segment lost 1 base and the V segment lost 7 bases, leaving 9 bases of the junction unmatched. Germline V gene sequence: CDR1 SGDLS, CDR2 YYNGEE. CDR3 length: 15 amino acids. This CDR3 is CASGGVFGRTDTQYF. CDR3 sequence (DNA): TGTGCCAGCGGGGGGGTATTCGGACGCACAGATACGCAGTATTTT.

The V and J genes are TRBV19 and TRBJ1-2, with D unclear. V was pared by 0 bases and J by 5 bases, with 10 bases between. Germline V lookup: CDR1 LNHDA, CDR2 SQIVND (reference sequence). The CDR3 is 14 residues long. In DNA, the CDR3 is TGTGCCAGTAGTATAGACGTCGCCCGGTATGGCTACACCTTC. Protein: CASSIDVARYGYTF.

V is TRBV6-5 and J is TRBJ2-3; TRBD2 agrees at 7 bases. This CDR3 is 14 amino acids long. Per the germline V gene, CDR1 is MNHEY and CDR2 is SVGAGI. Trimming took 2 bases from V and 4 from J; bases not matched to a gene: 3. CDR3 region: CASSYGEGSDTQYF. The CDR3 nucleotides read TGTGCCAGCAGTTACGGGGAGGGTTCAGATACGCAGTATTTT.

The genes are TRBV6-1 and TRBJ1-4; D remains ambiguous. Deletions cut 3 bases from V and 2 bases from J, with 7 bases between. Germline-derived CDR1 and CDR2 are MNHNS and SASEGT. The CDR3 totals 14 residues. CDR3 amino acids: CASSDSFTNEKLFF. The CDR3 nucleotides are TGTGCCAGCAGTGACAGTTTTACTAATGAAAAACTGTTTTTT.

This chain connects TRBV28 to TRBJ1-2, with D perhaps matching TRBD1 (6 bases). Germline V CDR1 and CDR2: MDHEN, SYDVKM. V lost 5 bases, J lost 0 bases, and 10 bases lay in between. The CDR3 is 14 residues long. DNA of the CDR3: TGTGCCAGCAGTGAGACAGGAGCTAACTATGGCTACACCTTC. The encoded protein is CASSETGANYGYTF.

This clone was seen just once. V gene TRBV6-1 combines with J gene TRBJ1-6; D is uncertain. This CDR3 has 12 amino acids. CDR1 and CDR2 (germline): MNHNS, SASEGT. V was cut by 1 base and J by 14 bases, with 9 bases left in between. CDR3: CASSEGRLTLHF. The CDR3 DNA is TGTGCCAGCAGTGAAGGGAGGTTAACCCTCCACTTT.

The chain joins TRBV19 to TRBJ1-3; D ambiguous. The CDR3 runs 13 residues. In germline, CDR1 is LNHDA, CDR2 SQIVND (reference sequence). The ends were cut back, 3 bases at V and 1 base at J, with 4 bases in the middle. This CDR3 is CASSIRSGNTIYF. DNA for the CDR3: TGTGCCAGTAGTATCCGGTCTGGAAACACCATATATTTT.

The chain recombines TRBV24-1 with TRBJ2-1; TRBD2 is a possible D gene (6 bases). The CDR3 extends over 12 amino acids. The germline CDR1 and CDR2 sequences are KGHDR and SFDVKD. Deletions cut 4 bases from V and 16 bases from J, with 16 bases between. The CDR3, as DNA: TGTGCCACCAGTGAGGCGGGAAGTCCCCACTTCTTC. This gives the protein CATSEAGSPHFF.

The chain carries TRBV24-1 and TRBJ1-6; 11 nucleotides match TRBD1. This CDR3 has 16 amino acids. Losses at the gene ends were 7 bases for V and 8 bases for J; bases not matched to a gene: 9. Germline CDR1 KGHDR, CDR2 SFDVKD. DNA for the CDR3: TGTGCCACCAGGGACGGGACAGGGGGAATATATTCACCCCTCCACTTT. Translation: CATRDGTGGIYSPLHF.

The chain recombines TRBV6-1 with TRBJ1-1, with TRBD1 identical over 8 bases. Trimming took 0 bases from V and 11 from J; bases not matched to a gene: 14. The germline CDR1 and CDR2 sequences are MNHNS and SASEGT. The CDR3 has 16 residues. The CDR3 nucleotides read TGTGCCAGCAGTGAAGCGCGGTCAGGGGGCGGCCGGTGGGCTTTCTTT. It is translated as CASSEARSGGGRWAFF.

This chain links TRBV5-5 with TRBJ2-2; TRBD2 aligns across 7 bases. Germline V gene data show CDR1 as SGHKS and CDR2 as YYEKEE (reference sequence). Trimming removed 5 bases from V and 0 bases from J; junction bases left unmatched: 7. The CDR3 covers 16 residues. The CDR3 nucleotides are TGTGCCAGCAGTTCTAGCGGAGGCCCGAACACCGGGGAGCTGTTTTTT. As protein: CASSSSGGPNTGELFF.

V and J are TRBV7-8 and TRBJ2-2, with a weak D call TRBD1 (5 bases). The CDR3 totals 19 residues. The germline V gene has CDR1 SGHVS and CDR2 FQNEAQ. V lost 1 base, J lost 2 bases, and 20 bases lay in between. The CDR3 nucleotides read TGTGCCAGCAGCTTAGATCGGTATTGGCGGCAGGGAAACACCGGGGAGCTGTTTTTT. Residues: CASSLDRYWRQGNTGELFF.

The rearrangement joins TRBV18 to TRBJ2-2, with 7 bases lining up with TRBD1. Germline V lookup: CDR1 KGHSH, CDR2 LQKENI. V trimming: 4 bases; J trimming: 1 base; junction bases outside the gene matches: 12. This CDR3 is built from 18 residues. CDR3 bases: TGTGCCAGCTCACTTGGACAGGTTTCGGGGAAGAACACCGGGGAGCTGTTTTTT. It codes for CASSLGQVSGKNTGELFF.

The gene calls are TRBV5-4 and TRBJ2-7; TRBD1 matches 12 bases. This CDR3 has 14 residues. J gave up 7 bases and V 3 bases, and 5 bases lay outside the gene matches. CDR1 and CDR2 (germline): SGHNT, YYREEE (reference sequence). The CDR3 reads CASSSGQGAREQYF. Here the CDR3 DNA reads TGTGCCAGCAGCTCGGGACAGGGGGCAAGGGAGCAGTACTTC.

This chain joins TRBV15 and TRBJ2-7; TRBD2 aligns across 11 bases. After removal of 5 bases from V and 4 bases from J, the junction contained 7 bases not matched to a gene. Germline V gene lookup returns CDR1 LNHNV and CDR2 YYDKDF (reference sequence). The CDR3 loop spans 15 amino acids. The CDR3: CATSPKTSGDYEQYF. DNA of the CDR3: TGTGCCACCAGCCCTAAGACTAGCGGGGATTACGAGCAGTACTTC. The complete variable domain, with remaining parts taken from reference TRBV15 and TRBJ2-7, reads DAMVIQNPRYQVTQFGKPVTLSCSQTLNHNVMYWYQQKSSQAPKLLFHYYDKDFNNEADTPDNFQSRRPNTSFCFLDIRSPGLGDTAMYLCATSPKTSGDYEQYFGPGTRLTVT.

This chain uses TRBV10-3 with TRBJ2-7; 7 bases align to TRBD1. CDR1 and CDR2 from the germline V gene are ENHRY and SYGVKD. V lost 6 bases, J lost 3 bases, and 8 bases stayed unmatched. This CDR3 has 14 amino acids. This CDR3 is CAISSQGSVYEQYF. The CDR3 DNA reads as TGTGCCATCAGCTCACAGGGGTCCGTCTACGAGCAGTACTTC.

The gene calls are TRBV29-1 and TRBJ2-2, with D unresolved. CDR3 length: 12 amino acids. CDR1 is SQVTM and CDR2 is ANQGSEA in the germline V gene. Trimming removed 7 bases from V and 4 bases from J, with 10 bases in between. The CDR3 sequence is CSGILATGELFF. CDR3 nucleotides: TGCAGCGGAATCTTAGCCACCGGGGAGCTGTTTTTT.

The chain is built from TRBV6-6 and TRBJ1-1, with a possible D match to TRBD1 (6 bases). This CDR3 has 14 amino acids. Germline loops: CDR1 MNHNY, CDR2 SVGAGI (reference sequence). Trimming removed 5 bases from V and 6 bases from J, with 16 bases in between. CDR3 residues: CASSTGGGRPEAFF. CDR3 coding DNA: TGTGCCAGCAGTACCGGGGGGGGGCGGCCTGAAGCTTTCTTT.

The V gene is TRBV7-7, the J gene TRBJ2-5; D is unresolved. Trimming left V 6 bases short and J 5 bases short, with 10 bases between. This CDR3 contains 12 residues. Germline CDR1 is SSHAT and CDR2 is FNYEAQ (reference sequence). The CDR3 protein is CASSLLGETQYF. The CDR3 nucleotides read TGTGCCAGCAGTCTTCTCGGGGAGACCCAGTACTTC.

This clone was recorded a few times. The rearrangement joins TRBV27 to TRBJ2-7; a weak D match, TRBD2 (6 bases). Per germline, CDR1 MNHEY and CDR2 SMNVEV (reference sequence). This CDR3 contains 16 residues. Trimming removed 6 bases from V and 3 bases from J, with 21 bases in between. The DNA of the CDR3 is TGTGCCAGCAGCCCGTCCGGGGGAAGGTCGCTCTACGAGCAGTACTTC. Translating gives CASSPSGGRSLYEQYF.